These 26 T cell receptor beta chains originate from one sample sequenced in a study of regulatory T cells in long-lasting Graves disease. For TCR beta, libraries came from iRepertoire HTBI primers and Arm-PCR of CDR3 regions. TCRdb called the multiplex PCR reads again in MiXCR, with one record for every CDR3 protein. There are under 350,000 distinct CDR3 sequences in the sample; 22% occur only once, and just over 55% lies in the top ten. Noted time point: persistent/refractory GD, antithyroid drugs over 5 years with positive TRAb. From PBMCs, RNA was extracted and then used to make the TCR library. The sample in question was peripheral blood mononuclear cells (PBMCs), obtained when the disease was refractory, from a patient treated with antithyroid drugs. The receptor set was obtained from a female donor with Graves disease.

This clonotype occurred once. The chain couples TRBV20-1 to TRBJ2-1; 7 nucleotides agree with TRBD1. The CDR3 totals 16 residues. Germline CDR1 reads DFQATT; CDR2 reads SNEGSKA (reference sequence). The V segment lost 0 bases and the J segment 0 bases; nucleotides outside the gene matches: 5. CDR3 loop: CSAREPTGSSYNEQFF. The CDR3 DNA reads TGCAGTGCTAGAGAGCCGACAGGGAGCTCCTACAATGAGCAGTTCTTC.

This clonotype was counted once. This could be a read error, since a much larger clone is one nucleotide away. The rearrangement joins TRBV12-3 or TRBV12-4 to TRBJ2-7; no clear D. This CDR3 is 14 amino acids long. The CDR3 DNA follows: TGTGCCAGCAGTCCGTCTTCCGTCCTACACGAGCAGCACTTC. Translation gives CASSPSSVLHEQHF.

At least ten counts were recorded for this clonotype. This CDR3 reads CASSLGMRAGANVLTF. As DNA, the CDR3 is TGTGCCAGCAGTTTAGGGATGAGGGCTGGGGCCAACGTCCTGACTTTC. This chain connects TRBV12-3 or TRBV12-4 to TRBJ2-6, with D maybe TRBD2 (5 bases). CDR3 length equals 16 residues. The germline V and J ends were trimmed by 1 base and 2 bases, with 9 bases remaining between them.

This clonotype appeared many times. V and J are TRBV6-2 or TRBV6-3 and TRBJ1-2; a weak D match, TRBD1 (5 bases). This CDR3 has 13 amino acids. Per germline, CDR1 MNHEY and CDR2 SVGEGT. The V end was cut by 4 bases, the J end by 8 bases, with 14 bases between. In nucleotides, the CDR3 is TGTGCCAGCAGTTCGGCTCAAGGGGAAGGCTACACCTTC. This sequence encodes CASSSAQGEGYTF.

The chain is built from TRBV5-6 and TRBJ1-5; TRBD1 might be the D (5 bases). V was shortened by 0 bases and J by 4 bases, with 11 bases between the two germline ends. Germline CDR1 SGHDT, CDR2 YYEEEE. CDR3 length equals 15 residues. The CDR3 spells CASSLAGRVNQPQHF. In DNA form, the CDR3 reads TGTGCCAGCAGCTTGGCGGGCAGGGTGAATCAGCCCCAGCATTTT.

The rearrangement uses TRBV20-1 and TRBJ2-1; 7 positions match TRBD2. CDR3 length: 12 amino acids. The germline V gene encodes CDR1 DFQATT and CDR2 SNEGSKA (reference sequence). V was pared by 6 bases and J by 6 bases, with 5 bases of the junction left unmatched. Here the CDR3 reads CSASGTTNEQFF. Written as DNA, the CDR3 is TGCAGTGCCTCCGGGACTACCAATGAGCAGTTCTTC.

This clonotype was seen at least ten times. The chain employs TRBV7-2 and TRBJ2-7, with TRBD1 matching 9 bases. From germline, CDR1 is SGHTA and CDR2 FQGNSA. The CDR3 length is 15 residues. With V trimmed by 5 bases and J by 1 base, 6 bases remained unmatched. CDR3 coding DNA: TGTGCCAGCAGCCCAGCCGGGACAGGGTCCTACGAGCAGTACTTC. Residues: CASSPAGTGSYEQYF.

This sequence joins TRBV6-1 and TRBJ2-7; 10 nucleotides agree with TRBD2. CDR3 length equals 14 residues. Trimming took 8 bases from V and 3 from J; bases not matched to a gene: 7. Germline V gives CDR1 MNHNS, CDR2 SASEGT. The CDR3 DNA reads TGTGCCAGCGGCAGGGGGACTAGCGACTACGAGCAGTACTTC. Its protein is CASGRGTSDYEQYF.

This clonotype was counted only a few times. The rearrangement links TRBV20-1 to TRBJ1-5, with 7 bases aligning to TRBD1. From germline, CDR1 is DFQATT and CDR2 SNEGSKA (reference sequence). The V segment lost 3 bases and the J segment 1 base; nucleotides outside the gene matches: 3. The CDR3 runs 14 residues. As DNA, the CDR3 is TGCAGTGCTAGTGAACAGGGGAGCAATCAGCCCCAGCATTTT. This codes for CSASEQGSNQPQHF.

There are many counts of this clonotype. V is TRBV11-2 and J is TRBJ1-2; D uncertain. Germline V gene lookup returns CDR1 SGHAT and CDR2 FQNNGV. The CDR3 spans 15 residues. V lost 7 bases and J lost 3, with 18 bases in between. CDR3 DNA: TGTGCCAGCACGATGATTGAAGAGCAGGACTATGGCTACACCTTC. It yields the protein CASTMIEEQDYGYTF.

This clonotype occurred many times. The chain employs TRBV12-3 or TRBV12-4 and TRBJ1-1, with D possibly matching TRBD1 (6 bases). The V gene lost 5 bases and the J gene lost 8 bases, with 12 bases spanning the gap. This CDR3 has 12 residues. The CDR3 bases are TGTGCCAGCAGTCCCTCGGGACAAGAAGCTTTCTTT. Amino acid sequence: CASSPSGQEAFF.

This clonotype was seen many times. The J gene is TRBJ2-7, the V gene TRBV9; 8 nucleotides align to TRBD2. This CDR3 spans 14 amino acids. V was clipped by 3 bases and J by 3 bases; unmatched bases: 5. Germline V gene data show CDR1 as SGDLS and CDR2 as YYNGEE. The CDR3 DNA reads as TGTGCCAGCAGCGAGGGACTAGAGAGCTACGAGCAGTACTTC. It is translated as CASSEGLESYEQYF.

This chain links TRBV6-1 with TRBJ1-1; D uncertain. The V and J ends lost 6 bases and 5 bases respectively, with 16 bases between them. CDR3 length: 14 amino acids. CDR1 is MNHNS, CDR2 SASEGT, per germline. The CDR3, as DNA: TGTGCCAGCAGAAAAAATTTACTGGAGACTGAAGCTTTCTTT. Translation: CASRKNLLETEAFF.

V gene TRBV20-1 combines with J gene TRBJ2-7; either TRBD1 or TRBD2 may fit D (6 bases each). Germline values: CDR1 DFQATT, CDR2 SNEGSKA (reference sequence). The V end lost 2 bases, the J end lost 2 bases, and 13 bases lay between the germline ends. This CDR3 comprises 14 residues. The CDR3 DNA sequence: TGCAGTGCTAGATCAGGGGACTCACCCTACGAGCAGTACTTC. This translates into CSARSGDSPYEQYF.

This clonotype showed up many times. The chain has TRBV5-5 and TRBJ1-1; D gene unclear. The germline V and J ends were trimmed by 0 bases and 5 bases, with 14 bases remaining between them. Per the germline V gene, CDR1 is SGHKS and CDR2 is YYEKEE (reference sequence). There are 15 residues in the CDR3. CDR3 DNA: TGTGCCAGCAGCTTGGTGGGAACTAAAGGGACTGAAGCTTTCTTT. It codes for CASSLVGTKGTEAFF.

This clonotype was detected a few times. J is TRBJ2-7 and V is TRBV5-1, with 7 positions matching TRBD2. Germline CDR1 and CDR2: SGHRS and YFSETQ. The CDR3 runs to 17 residues. The V segment lost 5 bases and the J segment 3 bases; nucleotides outside the gene matches: 17. CDR3 DNA: TGCGCCAGCAGTCCGATGAGTAGTGGGGGGGTTGTCTACGAGCAGTACTTC. Translation: CASSPMSSGGVVYEQYF.

J is TRBJ2-1 and V is TRBV11-2; weak D call: TRBD2 (6 bases). CDR1 is SGHAT and CDR2 is FQNNGV in the germline V gene. The CDR3 consists of 17 residues. Trimming shortened V by 1 base and J by 2 bases, and 15 bases separated the two germline ends. CDR3 DNA: TGTGCCAGCAGCTTAGGAGTCGGTAGCGGCGCCTACAATGAGCAGTTCTTC. This translates into CASSLGVGSGAYNEQFF.

This clonotype was picked up a small number of times. The rearrangement uses TRBV27 and TRBJ1-4, with D perhaps matching TRBD1 (5 bases). Germline CDR1 reads MNHEY; CDR2 reads SMNVEV (reference sequence). The CDR3 spans 14 residues. V was clipped by 2 bases and J by 8 bases, with 12 bases between them. The chain's CDR3 is CASSLGRAGEKLFF. In nucleotides, the CDR3 is TGTGCCAGCAGTTTAGGCAGGGCGGGAGAAAAACTGTTTTTT.

This clonotype was seen more than once but under ten times. The rearrangement joins TRBV7-2 to TRBJ1-2; D unresolved. Per the germline V gene, CDR1 is SGHTA and CDR2 is FQGNSA. This CDR3 contains 13 residues. Trimming took 1 base from V and 4 from J, leaving 7 bases between them. CDR3 DNA: TGTGCCAGCAGCTTAGGGGTGGGCTATGGCTACACCTTC. Translating gives CASSLGVGYGYTF. Full variable domain (rest looked up from reference TRBV7-2 and TRBJ1-2): GAGVSQSPSNKVTEKGKDVELRCDPISGHTALYWYRQSLGQGLEFLIYFQGNSAPDKSGLPSDRFSAERTGGSVSTLTIQRTQQEDSAVYLCASSLGVGYGYTFGSGTRLTVV.

The chain employs TRBV11-2 and TRBJ1-5, with a possible D match to TRBD1 (6 bases). CDR3 length equals 13 residues. From germline, CDR1 is SGHAT and CDR2 FQNNGV. Trimming removed 5 bases at V and 5 bases at J, with 10 bases between. This CDR3 is CASSVDSYQPQHF. DNA for the CDR3: TGTGCCAGCAGCGTGGACAGCTATCAGCCCCAGCATTTT.

The chain employs TRBV10-3 and TRBJ2-2; D not resolved. This CDR3 has 12 residues. Trimming took off 3 bases at V and 8 bases at J, with 7 bases between the two ends. Germline V CDR1 and CDR2: ENHRY, SYGVKD. The CDR3, as DNA: TGTGCCATCAGTGATTTTCTTGGGGAGCTGTTTTTT. Its translation is CAISDFLGELFF.

The chain uses TRBV27 and TRBJ2-7; 11 bases map to TRBD2. The V segment lost 6 bases and the J segment 6 bases; nucleotides outside the gene matches: 13. The CDR3 has 16 amino acids. Looked up from germline, CDR1 is MNHEY and CDR2 is SMNVEV (reference sequence). In DNA, the CDR3 is TGTGCCAGCAGAAGCGGGGAACTAGCGGGAGTGGGCGAGCAGTACTTC. Its translation is CASRSGELAGVGEQYF.

This clonotype has more than one count but fewer than ten. The chain is built from TRBV4-1 and TRBJ2-2; possible D gene TRBD1, 7 bases. Looked up from germline, CDR1 is MGHRA and CDR2 is YSYEKL. With 8 bases removed from V and 6 bases from J, the gap between germline ends came to 22 bases. This CDR3 has 16 amino acids. CDR3 in DNA: TGCGCCAGCTCACAGGGGACTTGGCCATCGGCCGGGGAGCTGTTTTTT. The encoded protein is CASSQGTWPSAGELFF.

About this clonotype itself: A read error is possible here, since a much larger clone lies one base away. No conserved phenylalanine or tryptophan ends this CDR3, so it is likely a read error. This rearrangement joins TRBV28 to TRBJ2-7; D call uncertain. Per the germline V gene, CDR1 is MDHEN and CDR2 is SYDVKM. Trimming took 8 bases from V and 5 from J, leaving 16 bases between them. The CDR3 covers 13 residues. The chain's CDR3 is CASSPASGHEQYL. The CDR3 nucleotides are TGTGCCAGCTCCCCGGCCTCTGGGCACGAGCAGTACCTC.

The rearrangement uses TRBV12-3 or TRBV12-4 and TRBJ1-1; 10 bases match TRBD1. CDR3 length equals 16 residues. The trim removed 4 bases at V and 4 bases at J, leaving 9 bases unmatched. CDR3 nucleotide sequence: TGTGCCAGCAGTTCCGGGACAGGGGCCGGCTTCACTGAAGCTTTCTTT. Amino acid sequence: CASSSGTGAGFTEAFF.

The V and J genes are TRBV29-1 and TRBJ2-7; 8 nucleotides align to TRBD2. V shed 4 bases, J shed 12 bases, and the junction held 11 bases outside the gene matches. CDR3 size: 12 residues. Germline CDR1 is SQVTM and CDR2 is ANQGSEA. Here the CDR3 reads CSVVEAGGVMYF. Here the CDR3 DNA reads TGCAGCGTTGTCGAGGCGGGAGGCGTGATGTACTTC.